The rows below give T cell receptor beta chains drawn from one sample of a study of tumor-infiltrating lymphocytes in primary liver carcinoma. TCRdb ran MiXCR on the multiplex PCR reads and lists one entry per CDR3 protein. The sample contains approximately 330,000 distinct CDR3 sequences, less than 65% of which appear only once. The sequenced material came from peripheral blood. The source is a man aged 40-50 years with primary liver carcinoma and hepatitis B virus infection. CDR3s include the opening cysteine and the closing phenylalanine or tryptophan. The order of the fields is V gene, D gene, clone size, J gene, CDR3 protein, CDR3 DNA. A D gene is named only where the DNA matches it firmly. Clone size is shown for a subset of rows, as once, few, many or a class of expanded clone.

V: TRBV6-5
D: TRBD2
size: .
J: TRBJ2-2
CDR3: CASSYSPGPGRVGGELLF
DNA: TGTGCCAGCAGTTACTCCCCCGGGCCAGGGAGGGTCGGCGGGGAACTGTTATTT

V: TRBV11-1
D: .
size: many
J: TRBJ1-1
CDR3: CASSHQNTEAFF
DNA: TGTGCCAGCTCCCACCAGAACACTGAAGCTTTCTTT

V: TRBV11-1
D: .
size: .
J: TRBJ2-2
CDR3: CATSTGFNTGDLFF
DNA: TGTGCCACCAGTACGGGTTTCAACACCGGGGACCTGTTTTTT

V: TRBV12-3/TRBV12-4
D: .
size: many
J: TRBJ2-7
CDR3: CASSSLGTTGEQYF
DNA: TGTGCCAGCAGTTCGCTCGGGACGACGGGTGAGCAGTACTTC

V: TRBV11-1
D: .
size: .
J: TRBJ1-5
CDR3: CASNSRQFGYQPQHF
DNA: TGTGCCAGCAACTCCCGACAGTTTGGCTATCAGCCCCAGCATTTT

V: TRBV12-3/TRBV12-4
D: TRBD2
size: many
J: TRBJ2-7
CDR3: CASRWGTSGTYEQYF
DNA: TGTGCCAGCAGGTGGGGGACTAGCGGAACCTACGAGCAGTACTTC

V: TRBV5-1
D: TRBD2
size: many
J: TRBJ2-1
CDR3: CASSLGPLAGGEQFF
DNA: TGCGCCAGCAGCTTGGGACCACTAGCGGGAGGTGAGCAGTTCTTC

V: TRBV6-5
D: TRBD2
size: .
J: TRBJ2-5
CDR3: CASGRLGLAKKETQYF
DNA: TGTGCCAGCGGGAGGTTGGGACTAGCGAAGAAAGAGACCCAGTACTTC

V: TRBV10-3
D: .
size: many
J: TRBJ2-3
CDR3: CAISESRLADTQYF
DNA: TGTGCCATCAGTGAGTCCCGACTAGCAGATACGCAGTATTTT

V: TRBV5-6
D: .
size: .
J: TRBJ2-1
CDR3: CASGSSPGSYNEQFF
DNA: TGTGCCAGCGGCTCAAGCCCGGGCTCCTACAATGAGCAGTTCTTC

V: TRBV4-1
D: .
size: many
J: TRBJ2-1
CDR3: CASSQEQSGAEQFF
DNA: TGCGCCAGCAGCCAAGAACAATCGGGAGCTGAGCAGTTCTTC

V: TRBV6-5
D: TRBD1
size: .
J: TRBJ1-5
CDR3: CASSYWPPGQDSNQPQHF
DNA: TGTGCCAGCAGTTACTGGCCACCAGGACAGGATAGCAATCAGCCCCAGCATTTT

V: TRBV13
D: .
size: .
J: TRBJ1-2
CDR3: CASSLGVGDYTF
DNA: TGTGCCAGCAGCTTAGGGGTAGGAGATTACACCTTC

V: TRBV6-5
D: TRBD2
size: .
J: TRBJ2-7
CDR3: CASSSPSGRSHEQYF
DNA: TGTGCCAGCAGTTCCCCCAGCGGGAGATCCCACGAGCAGTACTTC

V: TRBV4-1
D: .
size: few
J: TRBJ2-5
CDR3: CASSQPGLQQETQYF
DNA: TGCGCCAGCAGCCAGCCGGGACTGCAACAAGAGACCCAGTACTTC

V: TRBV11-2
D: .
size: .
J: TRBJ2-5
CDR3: CAISLDPGRPVGDF
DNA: TGTGCCATCAGCTTAGATCCGGGACGCCCCGTAGGGGATTTC

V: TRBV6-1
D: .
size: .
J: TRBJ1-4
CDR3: CSSSAGRGTNEKLFF
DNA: TGTTCCAGCAGTGCTGGTCGAGGGACTAATGAAAAACTGTTTTTT

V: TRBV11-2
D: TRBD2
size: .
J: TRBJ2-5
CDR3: CANQRRASGNPQETQYF
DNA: TGTGCCAACCAACGGCGGGCTAGCGGGAACCCTCAGGAGACCCAGTACTTC

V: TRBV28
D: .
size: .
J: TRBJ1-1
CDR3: CASSPPTPTGNTGAFF
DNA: TGTGCCAGCAGTCCCCCCACCCCGACGGGAAACACTGGAGCTTTCTTT

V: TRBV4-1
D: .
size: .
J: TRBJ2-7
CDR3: CASSQDRETDTLHYEQYF
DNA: TGCGCCAGCAGCCAAGATCGCGAGACGGATACTTTACACTACGAGCAGTACTTC

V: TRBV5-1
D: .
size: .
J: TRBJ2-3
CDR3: CASMAETDTQYF
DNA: TGCGCCAGCATGGCGGAGACAGATACGCAGTATTTT

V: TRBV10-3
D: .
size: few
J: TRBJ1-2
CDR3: CAISDGQIYGYTF
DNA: TGTGCCATCAGCGACGGACAGATATATGGCTACACCTTC

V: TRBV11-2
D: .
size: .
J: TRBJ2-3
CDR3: CASGLGGIDTQYF
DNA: TGTGCCAGCGGCCTGGGCGGGATTGATACGCAGTATTTT

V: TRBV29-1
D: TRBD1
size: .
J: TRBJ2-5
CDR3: CSAQQGVGVTQYF
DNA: TGTAGCGCTCAGCAGGGGGTTGGGGTGACCCAGTACTTC

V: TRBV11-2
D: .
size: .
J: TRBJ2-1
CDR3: CASSLDRSRPGEQFF
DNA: TGTGCCAGCAGCTTAGATCGGAGTAGACCGGGTGAGCAGTTCTTC

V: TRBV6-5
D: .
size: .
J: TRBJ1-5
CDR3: CASSERARQGRENRPQHF
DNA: TGTGCTAGCAGTGAACGAGCCCGGCAGGGCAGGGAGAATCGGCCCCAGCATTTT

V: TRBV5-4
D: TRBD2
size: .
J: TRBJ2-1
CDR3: CASSPELAGTAYEQFF
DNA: TGTGCCAGCAGCCCGGAACTAGCGGGGACGGCGTATGAGCAGTTCTTC

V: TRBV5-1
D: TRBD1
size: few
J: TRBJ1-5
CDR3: CASSTGQNQPQHF
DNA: TGCGCCAGCAGCACGGGACAGAATCAGCCCCAGCATTTT

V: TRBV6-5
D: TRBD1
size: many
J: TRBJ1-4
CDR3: CASSYTDRGEKLFF
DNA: TGTGCCAGCAGTTACACCGACAGGGGTGAAAAACTGTTTTTT

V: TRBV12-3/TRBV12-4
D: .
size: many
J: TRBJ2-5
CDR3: CASSLSGAPPETQYF
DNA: TGTGCCAGCAGTTTGTCCGGGGCTCCGCCGGAGACCCAGTACTTC

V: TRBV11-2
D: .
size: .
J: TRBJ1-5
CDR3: CANSIGRSNQPQHF
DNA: TGTGCCAACAGCATAGGACGTAGCAATCAGCCCCAGCATTTT

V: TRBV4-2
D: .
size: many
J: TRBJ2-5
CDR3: CASSQEGHSETQYF
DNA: TGTGCCAGCAGCCAAGAGGGACATTCGGAGACCCAGTACTTC

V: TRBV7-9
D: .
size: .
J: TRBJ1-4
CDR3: CASSFDRSVGEKLFF
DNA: TGTGCCAGCAGCTTCGACCGCAGCGTCGGAGAAAAACTGTTTTTT

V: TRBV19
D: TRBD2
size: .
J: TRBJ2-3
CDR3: CVSRIAGGGTDTQYF
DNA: TGTGTCAGTAGGATAGCGGGAGGGGGAACAGATACGCAGTATTTT

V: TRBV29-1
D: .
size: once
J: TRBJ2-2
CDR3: CSVSQGWAWVLFF
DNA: TGCAGCGTTAGTCAGGGGTGGGCCTGGGTGCTGTTTTTT

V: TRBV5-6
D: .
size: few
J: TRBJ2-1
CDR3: CASRFRDRSYNEQFF
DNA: TGTGCCAGCAGGTTCCGGGACCGCTCCTACAATGAGCAGTTCTTC

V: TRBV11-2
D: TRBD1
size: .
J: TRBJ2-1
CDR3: CASSLGSIGQGLENEQFF
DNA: TGTGCCAGCAGCTTAGGCTCCATAGGACAGGGTCTTGAGAATGAGCAGTTCTTC

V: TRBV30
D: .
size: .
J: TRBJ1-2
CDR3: CAWSWAGPGYTF
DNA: TGTGCCTGGAGCTGGGCAGGGCCGGGCTACACCTTC

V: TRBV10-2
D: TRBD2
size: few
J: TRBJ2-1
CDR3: CASTLAGAGEQFF
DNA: TGCGCCAGCACCCTAGCGGGAGCGGGTGAGCAGTTCTTC

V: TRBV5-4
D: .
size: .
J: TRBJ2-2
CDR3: CASSLRGGELFF
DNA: TGTGCCAGCAGCTTACGTGGTGGGGAGCTGTTTTTT

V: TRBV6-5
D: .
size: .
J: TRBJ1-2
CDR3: CASSHRGGIDYTF
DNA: TGTGCCAGCAGCCACCGGGGAGGCATAGACTACACCTTC

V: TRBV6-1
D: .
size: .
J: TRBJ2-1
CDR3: CASSVGSSAIYSEQFF
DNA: TGTGCCAGTAGTGTAGGTAGCTCAGCGATTTACAGTGAGCAGTTCTTC

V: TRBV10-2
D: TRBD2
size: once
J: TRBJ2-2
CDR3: CASRGRETGELLF
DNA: TGCGCCAGCAGGGGGCGGGAGACCGGGGAGCTGCTTTTT

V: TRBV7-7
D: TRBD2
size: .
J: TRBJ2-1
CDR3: CASSPGLASEQFF
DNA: TGTGCCAGCAGCCCCGGACTAGCGAGTGAGCAGTTCTTC

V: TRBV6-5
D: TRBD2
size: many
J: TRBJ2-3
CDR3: CASSYRTSGRADTQYF
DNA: TGTGCCAGCAGTTACAGGACTAGCGGGAGGGCAGATACGCAGTATTTT

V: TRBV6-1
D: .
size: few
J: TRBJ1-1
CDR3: CASSAGTVGTEAFF
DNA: TGTGCCAGCAGTGCCGGGACGGTGGGGACTGAAGCTTTCTTT

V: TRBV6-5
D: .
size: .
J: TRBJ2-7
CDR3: CASSVSQWAKQYF
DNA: TGTGCCAGCAGTGTTTCGCAGTGGGCAAAGCAGTACTTC

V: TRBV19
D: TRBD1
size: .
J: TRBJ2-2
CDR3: CASTRTGGDTGELFF
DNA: TGTGCCAGTACGCGGACAGGGGGTGACACCGGGGAGCTGTTTTTT

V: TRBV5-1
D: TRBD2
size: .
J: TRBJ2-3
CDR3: CASSSPKLADSSTDTQYF
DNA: TGCGCCAGCAGCTCCCCCAAGCTAGCGGACTCTAGCACAGATACGCAGTATTTT

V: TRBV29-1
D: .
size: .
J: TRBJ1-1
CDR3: CSVVMSCTEASF
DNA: TGCAGCGTTGTGATGTCGTGCACTGAAGCTTCCTTT

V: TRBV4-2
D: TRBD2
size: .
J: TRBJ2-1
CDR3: CASSPTSGDNDQFF
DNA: TGTGCCAGTAGCCCTACTAGCGGGGATAATGATCAGTTCTTC

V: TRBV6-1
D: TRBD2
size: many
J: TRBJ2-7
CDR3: CASSQAGGHYEQYF
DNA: TGTGCCAGCAGTCAGGCGGGAGGGCACTACGAGCAGTACTTC

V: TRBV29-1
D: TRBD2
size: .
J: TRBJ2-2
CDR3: CSVPSGASGRGANTGELFF
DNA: TGCAGCGTTCCAAGTGGAGCTAGCGGGAGAGGCGCGAACACCGGGGAGCTGTTTTTT

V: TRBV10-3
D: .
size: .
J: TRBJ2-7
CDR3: CAISKSTWVGESYEQYF
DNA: TGTGCCATCAGTAAGTCGACCTGGGTGGGGGAATCCTACGAGCAGTACTTC

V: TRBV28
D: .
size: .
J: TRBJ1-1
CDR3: CANIKGFETEAFF
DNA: TGTGCCAACATTAAAGGGTTTGAGACTGAAGCTTTCTTT

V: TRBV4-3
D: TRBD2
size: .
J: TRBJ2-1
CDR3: CASRQVRISGNWEGEQFF
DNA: TGCGCCAGCAGGCAAGTTCGGATTAGCGGGAATTGGGAGGGCGAGCAGTTCTTC

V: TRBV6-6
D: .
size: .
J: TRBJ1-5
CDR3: CASSGPQGYSNQHKHF
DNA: TGTGCCAGCAGTGGACCCCAGGGGTATAGCAATCAGCACAAGCATTTT